This T cell receptor beta chain derives from a study of early stage breast cancer tumors (dated 2017 in TCRdb). As for the study more broadly: Of the 15 to 20 invasive breast tumors, roughly eleven were found to be estrogen receptor-positive, progesterone receptor-positive and HER2-negative. A total of some 2.6 million templates, representing under 1.1 million unique clonotypes, were detected across all samples. Of the approximately 12 ER+/PR+/HER2- tumors, eight were classified as invasive ductal carcinomas and four as invasive lobular carcinomas. On average, each sample had roughly 9.9-fold read coverage. Study-wide findings and limitations: Compared with adjacent normal breast tissue, tumors had about 2.5-fold higher T cell density and higher clonality. Enriched TCRB sequences shared across patients were found to be mostly commonly generated sequences that were unlikely to play an important role in the tumor microenvironment. Greater similarity was observed between blood and normal breast repertoires than between blood and tumor repertoires, and tumor was distinguished from normal in about 85% of the 16 patients when each tissue was compared with blood. Bulk genomic DNA sequencing of unsorted cells missed chain pairing and functional markers such as CD4, CD8 and FOXP3. Because the cohort was small, a breakdown by tumor subtype could not be done.

The study profiled bulk TCR beta-chain repertoires in matched peripheral blood, tumor and adjacent normal breast tissue taken from around 15 patients with early-stage breast cancer. Before surgery, whole blood (roughly 4.5-10 mL) was collected into EDTA tubes and processed within 2 hours. Peripheral blood mononuclear cells were isolated by Ficoll-Paque centrifugation in SepMate-50 tubes. PBMCs were cryopreserved in roughly 90% FBS with roughly 10% DMSO in aliquots of 2 to 4 million cells and stored in liquid nitrogen. The Qiagen AllPrep DNA/RNA Mini kit was used to extract genomic DNA. Every sample was amplified as two independent genomic DNA replicates, using 0.5 to 0.6 ug for blood and roughly 1.4 ug for tumor or normal breast. TCRB sequencing of genomic DNA was carried out with the ImmunoSeq Intro kit according to the manufacturer's instructions. For absolute quantification, the approximately 29-cycle multiplex PCR included proprietary primers along with spike-in control sequences. Single-end 150-bp reads were used to sequence an 87-bp fragment spanning the CDR3 and the flanking V and J genes. Seven samples, each with two replicates, were multiplexed per lane of an Illumina MiSeq using version 3.0 chemistry. The source study handled its data this way. Raw data were processed by the vendor's proprietary pipeline, with both replicates merged into one result per sample. A clonotype was defined as productive rearrangements that share the same V-gene family, CDR3 amino acid sequence and J-gene segment. To compute clonality, the normalized Shannon entropy (Pielou evenness) of TCRB abundances was subtracted from 1. To estimate T cell density, the total number of templates was divided by the number of input cells, which was inferred from the amount of DNA input. Recon was used with default parameters to estimate total repertoire diversity and clonality. A clonotype counted as tumor-enriched if its abundance in tumor exceeded 0.1% and was at least 32-fold higher than its abundance in normal breast. TCRdb mirrors the immuneACCESS table, restricted to in-frame sequences. Some clones are absent from its copies; in checked studies, under half trace to an unresolved V gene, and the reason for the others is unknown. For V, J and clone size, that table is used; D and trimming come from the DNA. The sample includes 25,000 to 35,000 clones, with approximately 84% observed a single time. The ten largest clonotypes hold 9.3% of the sample.

For this clone: Its antigen remains unidentified. Qualities for individual bases were not recorded, and no much larger clone is one base off.

The germline V gene gives CDR1 as KGHSH and CDR2 as LQKENI. From the cysteine through the phenylalanine, the CDR3 covers 13 amino acids. This entry keeps only the CDR3 DNA: 39 bases, framed from base 1. V is shortened by 3 bases, J by 3 bases, and the region joining them spans 9 bases. The chain was built from TRBV18 and TRBJ2-7, with the D gene not clear enough to name. The origin of this receptor is a person aged 50-59 years with breast cancer. Sequencing was done on a sample of blood. The CDR3 here reads CASSPSLIYEQYF. Here is the DNA: TGTGCCAGCTCACCGTCCCTCATCTACGAGCAGTACTTC.